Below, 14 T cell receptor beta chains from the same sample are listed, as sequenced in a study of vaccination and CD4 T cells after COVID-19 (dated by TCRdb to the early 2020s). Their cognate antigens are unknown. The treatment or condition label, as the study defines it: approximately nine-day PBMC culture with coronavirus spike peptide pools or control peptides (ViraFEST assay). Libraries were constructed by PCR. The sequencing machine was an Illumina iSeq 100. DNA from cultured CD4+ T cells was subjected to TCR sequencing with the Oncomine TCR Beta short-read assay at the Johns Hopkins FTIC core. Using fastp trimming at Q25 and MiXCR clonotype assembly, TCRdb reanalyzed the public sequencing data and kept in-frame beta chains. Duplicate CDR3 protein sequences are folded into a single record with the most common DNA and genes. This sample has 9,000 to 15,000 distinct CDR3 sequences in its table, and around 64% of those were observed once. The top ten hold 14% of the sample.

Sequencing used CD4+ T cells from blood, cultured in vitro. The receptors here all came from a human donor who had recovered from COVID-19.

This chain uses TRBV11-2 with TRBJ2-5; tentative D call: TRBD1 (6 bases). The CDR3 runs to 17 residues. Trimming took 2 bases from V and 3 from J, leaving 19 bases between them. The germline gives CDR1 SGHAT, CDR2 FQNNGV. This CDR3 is CASSLRLNTGTEETQYF. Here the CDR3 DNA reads TGTGCCAGCAGCTTACGACTCAACACAGGGACCGAAGAGACCCAGTACTTC.

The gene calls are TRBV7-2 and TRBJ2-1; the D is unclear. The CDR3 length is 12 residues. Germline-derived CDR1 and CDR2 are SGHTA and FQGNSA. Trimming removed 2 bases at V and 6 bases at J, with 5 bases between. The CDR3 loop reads CASSLLANEQFF. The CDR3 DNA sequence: TGTGCCAGCAGCTTATTGGCCAATGAGCAGTTCTTC.

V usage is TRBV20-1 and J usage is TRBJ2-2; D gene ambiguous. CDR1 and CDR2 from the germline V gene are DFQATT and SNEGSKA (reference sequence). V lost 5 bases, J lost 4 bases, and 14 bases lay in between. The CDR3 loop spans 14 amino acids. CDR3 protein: CSAVNQDGTGELFF. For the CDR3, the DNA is TGCAGTGCTGTTAATCAGGACGGCACCGGGGAGCTGTTTTTT.

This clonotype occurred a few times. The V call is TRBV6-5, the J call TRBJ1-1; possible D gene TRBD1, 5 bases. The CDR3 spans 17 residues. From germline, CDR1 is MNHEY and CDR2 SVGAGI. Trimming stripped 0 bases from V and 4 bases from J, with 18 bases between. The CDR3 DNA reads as TGTGCCAGCAGTTACTCTTTAACAGGCTACGCAGGCACTGAAGCTTTCTTT. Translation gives CASSYSLTGYAGTEAFF.

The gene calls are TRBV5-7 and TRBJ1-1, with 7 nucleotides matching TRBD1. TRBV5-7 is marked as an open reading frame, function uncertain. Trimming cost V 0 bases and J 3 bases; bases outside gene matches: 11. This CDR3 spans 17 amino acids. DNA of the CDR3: TGTGCCAGCAGCTTGGGAGGTACAGGGGACTTACACACTGAAGCTTTCTTT. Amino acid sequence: CASSLGGTGDLHTEAFF.

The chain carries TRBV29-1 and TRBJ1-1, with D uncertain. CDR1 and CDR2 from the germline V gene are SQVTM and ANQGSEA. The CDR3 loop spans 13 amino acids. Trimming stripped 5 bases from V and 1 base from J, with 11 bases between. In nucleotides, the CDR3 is TGCAGCGTTAAGTCCGGGCAGAACACTGAAGCTTTCTTT. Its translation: CSVKSGQNTEAFF.

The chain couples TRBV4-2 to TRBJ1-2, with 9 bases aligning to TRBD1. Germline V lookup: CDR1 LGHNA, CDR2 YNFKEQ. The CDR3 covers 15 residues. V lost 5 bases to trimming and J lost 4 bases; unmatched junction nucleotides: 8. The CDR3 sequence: CASSTPGQGSYGYTF. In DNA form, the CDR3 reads TGTGCCAGCAGCACCCCGGGACAGGGATCCTATGGCTACACCTTC.

The CDR3 sequence: CASSYPGQGEGYTF. CDR3 coding DNA: TGTGCCAGCAGTTACCCGGGACAGGGGGAAGGCTACACCTTC. V usage is TRBV6-2 or TRBV6-3 and J usage is TRBJ1-2, with 11 bases lining up with TRBD1. With 2 bases clipped from V and 8 bases from J, the junction kept 4 bases outside the gene matches. Germline V gene data show CDR1 as MNHEY and CDR2 as SVGEGT. The CDR3 is 14 amino acids.

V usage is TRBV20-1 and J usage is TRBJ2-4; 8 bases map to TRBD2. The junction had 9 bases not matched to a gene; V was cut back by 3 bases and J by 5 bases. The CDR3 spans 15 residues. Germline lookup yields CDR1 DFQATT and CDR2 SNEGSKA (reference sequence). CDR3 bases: TGCAGTGCTAGCCAACCGGGACTAGGAGAAAACATTCAGTACTTC. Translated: CSASQPGLGENIQYF.

The CDR3 DNA reads TGTGCCAGCAGCCCCTTGACAGGGCAAGAGCAGTTCTTC. The encoded protein is CASSPLTGQEQFF. The chain links TRBV11-2 to TRBJ2-1, with 7 bases matching TRBD1. J lost 10 bases, V lost 5 bases, and 8 bases had no gene match. This CDR3 has 13 residues. Germline V gives CDR1 SGHAT, CDR2 FQNNGV.

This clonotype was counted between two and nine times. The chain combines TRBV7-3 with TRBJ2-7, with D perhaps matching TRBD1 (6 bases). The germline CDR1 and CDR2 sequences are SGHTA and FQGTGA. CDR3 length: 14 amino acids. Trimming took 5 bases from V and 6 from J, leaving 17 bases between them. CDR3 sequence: CASSPNQGRGEQYF. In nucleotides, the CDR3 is TGTGCCAGCAGCCCCAACCAGGGGAGAGGCGAGCAGTACTTC.

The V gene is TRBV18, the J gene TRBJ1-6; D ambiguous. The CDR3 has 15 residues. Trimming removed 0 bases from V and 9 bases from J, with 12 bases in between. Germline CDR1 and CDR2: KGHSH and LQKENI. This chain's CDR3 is CASSPPLGASSPLHF. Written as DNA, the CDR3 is TGTGCCAGCTCACCACCGCTGGGCGCCAGTTCACCCCTCCACTTT.

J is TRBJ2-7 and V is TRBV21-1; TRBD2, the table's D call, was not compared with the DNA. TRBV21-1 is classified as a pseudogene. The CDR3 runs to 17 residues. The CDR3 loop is CASSKVDSSGCPYEQYF. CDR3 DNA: TGTGCCAGCAGCAAAGTTGACAGTAGCGGATGCCCCTACGAGCAGTACTTC.

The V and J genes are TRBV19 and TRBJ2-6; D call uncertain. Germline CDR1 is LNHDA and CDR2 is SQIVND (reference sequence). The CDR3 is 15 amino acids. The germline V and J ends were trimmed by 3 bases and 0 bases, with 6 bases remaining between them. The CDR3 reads CASSIKDSGANVLTF. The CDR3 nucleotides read TGTGCCAGTAGTATCAAGGACTCTGGGGCCAACGTCCTGACTTTC.